This TCR beta chain was identified during a study of CD8 T cells in Susac syndrome (dated by TCRdb to between 2018 and 2020). For context, the study as a whole: Of the Susac syndrome patients who were sequenced, over five had clinically active disease and fewer than ten were in clinical remission. CD8+ T cell repertoire clonality was compared between around eleven healthy donors, roughly 14 Susac syndrome patients and approximately 15 multiple sclerosis patients. At blood withdrawal, Susac syndrome patients were therapy-naive, treated with corticosteroids (with IVIg additionally given to some), or treated with IVIg alone. Whether CD8+ T cell activation and differentiation in Susac syndrome was antigen driven was tested using repertoire sequencing.

On this clonotype itself: What this receptor recognizes is not known. Per-base qualities were not stored, and no clone one base away is much larger.

RNA was extracted using the RNeasy kit, and about 0.45 to 1 ug of the RNA was reverse transcribed with random hexamers. The immunoSEQ multiplex PCR assay, covering 54 Vbeta and 13 Jbeta segments, was used to amplify TCR beta CDR3 regions. To correct PCR amplification bias, a synthetic template baseline was used for both primer optimization and computational correction. Turning to the authors' computational methods: Reads were assigned to V, D and J genes according to IMGT and analyzed in immunoSEQ Analyzer, with only productive sequences retained. Clonality was calculated as one minus the Shannon entropy normalized by log2 of the number of productive unique sequences. For each patient and control, public and private clones were evaluated within the 100 most prevalent clones. A clone was defined as Susac-specific if it was absent from the healthy and MS cohorts, from roughly 1,000 published viral clones and from other ImmuneACCESS disease sequences. In-frame beta chains were kept once TCRdb had trimmed the public reads at Q25 with fastp and called clones with MiXCR. Identical CDR3 proteins give one entry, which carries the most common genes and DNA. V and J calls and clone size were set by TCRdb, not the authors. Within this sample are tens of thousands of distinct CDR3 sequences, with roughly 94% of them counted one time only. Jointly, the top ten make up 0.52% of the sample.

Peripheral blood CD8+ and CD4+ T cells from healthy donors, Susac syndrome patients and multiple sclerosis patients were profiled by high-throughput TCR beta sequencing. The Susac syndrome patients fulfilled recently defined diagnostic criteria for either definite or probable disease. Bulk CD8+ and CD4+ T cells were purified magnetically by negative isolation, whereas CD8+ TEMRA cells were enriched by FACS. Blood was collected in EDTA tubes and processed within 24 hours, with PBMCs isolated through density gradient centrifugation. PBMCs intended for TCR sequencing were cryopreserved in liquid nitrogen and thawed later in a water bath at 37 degrees C. Purity of sorted or isolated CD4+, CD8+ and CD8+ TEMRA cells was at least 90%. What the study reported, not specific to this receptor: Looking at Susac-specific public clones, the researchers identified some 15 in the total CD8+ repertoire and about 5 in the CD8+ TEMRA repertoire. The number of individuals in the TCR sequencing and HLA analysis was acknowledged as relatively small. Clonal expansion was observed in Susac syndrome CD8+ repertoires, with the highest expansion in CD8+ TEMRA cells and greater expansion in clinically active than in remitting patients.

Sequencing was performed on CD8+ T cells from PBMCs. This receptor was obtained from a human donor with Susac syndrome.

The CDR3 region reads CASSASNREQFF. The nucleotides are TGCGCCAGCAGCGCCTCTAATCGAGAGCAGTTCTTC. The rearranged segments are TRBV5-1 and TRBJ2-1, with no confidently assigned D gene. CDR1 and CDR2 were assigned from the germline V gene as SGHRS and YFSETQ. Measured from the cysteine to the phenylalanine, the CDR3 is 12 residues long. Only CDR3 DNA is held: 36 bases, read in frame from base 1. V is shortened by 4 bases, J by 10 bases, and the region joining them spans 12 bases.